The 30 T cell receptor beta chains below come from one sample, sequenced in a study of control samples from healthy donors and cancer patients. Repertoires were generated with immunoSEQ multiplex PCR, while TCRdb's copy carries only in-frame clones and drops some. Seen here are over 100,000 clones, around 89% observed once, and the top ten hold approximately 16%. Sequencing used blood. These receptors were obtained from a woman aged 45 to 65 in good health.

The rearrangement links TRBV4-2 to TRBJ1-5, with D unclear. CDR1 LGHNA and CDR2 YNFKEQ come from the germline V gene. The CDR3 consists of 12 residues. Trimming removed 5 bases at V and 3 bases at J, with 5 bases between. The DNA of the CDR3 is TGTGCCAGCAGCTACGACAATCAGCCCCAGCATTTT. It codes for CASSYDNQPQHF.

Here the CDR3 reads CARRARDRPYEQYV. The CDR3 DNA sequence: TGTGCCAGAAGGGCCCGGGACAGGCCCTACGAGCAGTACGTC. This sequence joins TRBV5-3 and TRBJ2-7, with 8 bases fitting TRBD1. TRBV5-3 has ORF status, its function being uncertain. This CDR3 is 14 amino acids long. After removal of 5 bases from V and 2 bases from J, the junction contained 6 bases not matched to a gene.

The chain uses TRBV11-2 and TRBJ2-5; 8 bases line up with TRBD1. This CDR3 has 14 amino acids. CDR1 and CDR2 (germline): SGHAT, FQNNGV. V shed 1 base and J 4 bases; nucleotides not matched to a gene: 2. CDR3 DNA: TGTGCCAGCAGCTTAGCCGGACAGGGAGAGACCCAGTACTTC. Residues: CASSLAGQGETQYF. The full variable domain, with the rest looked up from reference TRBV11-2 and TRBJ2-5, is EAGVAQSPRYKIIEKRQSVAFWCNPISGHATLYWYQQILGQGPKLLIQFQNNGVVDDSQLPKDRFSAERLKGVDSTLKIQPAKLEDSAVYLCASSLAGQGETQYFGPGTRLLVL.

This rearrangement joins TRBV6-5 to TRBJ2-5; D gene unclear. Germline assignment: CDR1 MNHEY and CDR2 SVGAGI. With 1 base removed from V and 1 base from J, the gap between germline ends came to 7 bases. This CDR3 is built from 14 residues. The CDR3 spells CASSYLVTQETQYF. DNA for the CDR3: TGTGCCAGCAGTTACTTGGTTACCCAAGAGACCCAGTACTTC.

The chain carries TRBV6-1 and TRBJ1-5; D uncertain. Germline V CDR1 and CDR2: MNHNS, SASEGT. This CDR3 has 15 amino acids. V lost 3 bases and J 5 bases, leaving 14 bases between the germline ends. The CDR3 DNA sequence: TGTGCCAGCAGTGATTGGGGAACAGCCCATCAGCCCCAGCATTTT. Its translation is CASSDWGTAHQPQHF.

The gene calls are TRBV15 and TRBJ2-3, with 7 nucleotides matching TRBD1. From germline, CDR1 is LNHNV and CDR2 YYDKDF (reference sequence). V dropped 5 bases and J dropped 3; count of bases not matched to a gene: 14. The CDR3 is 17 residues long. CDR3 nucleotide sequence: TGTGCCACCAGCGGCAGAGAGAAGGGGGCGCGAACAGATACGCAGTATTTT. Residues: CATSGREKGARTDTQYF.

V and J are TRBV4-3 and TRBJ2-1; D remains ambiguous. In germline, CDR1 is LGHNA, CDR2 YSLEER. Trimming removed 6 bases from V and 1 base from J, with 16 bases in between. The CDR3 is 16 amino acids. The CDR3 DNA is TGCGCCAGCAGACTTCACGCGAGGTTTTCCTACAATGAGCAGTTCTTC. Residues: CASRLHARFSYNEQFF.

The chain links TRBV7-3 to TRBJ2-1, with D perhaps matching TRBD1 (5 bases). Trimming left V 5 bases short and J 7 bases short, with 9 bases between. The CDR3 covers 12 residues. Germline loops: CDR1 SGHTA, CDR2 FQGTGA. In nucleotides, the CDR3 is TGTGCCAGCAGCCCAGGGTGGAATGAGCAGTTCTTC. Its translation: CASSPGWNEQFF.

V and J are TRBV7-2 and TRBJ1-5, with D uncertain. The CDR3 is 15 amino acids. Germline V gene lookup returns CDR1 SGHTA and CDR2 FQGNSA. V dropped 2 bases and J dropped 6 bases, with 14 bases sitting between them. The CDR3 bases are TGTGCCAGCAGCTTATTTTCGAGGGAGGTTCAGCCCCAGCATTTT. Encoded protein: CASSLFSREVQPQHF.

J is TRBJ1-2 and V is TRBV12-3 or TRBV12-4; D not certain. This CDR3 spans 11 amino acids. Between the trimmed V and J ends, which lost 4 bases and 4 bases, there was a span of 4 bases. CDR3 protein: CASSSTYGYTF. The CDR3 DNA follows: TGTGCCAGCAGTTCGACCTATGGCTACACCTTC.

The rearrangement links TRBV29-1 to TRBJ2-2, with D possibly TRBD2 on 5 matching bases. V lost 4 bases to trimming and J lost 7 bases, with 16 bases between them. The CDR3 contains 14 residues. Germline V CDR1 and CDR2: SQVTM, ANQGSEA. CDR3 nucleotide sequence: TGCAGCGTTGTTCAAGGTTATCGGGGCGGGGAGCTGTTTTTT. Amino acid sequence: CSVVQGYRGGELFF.

The J gene is TRBJ1-4, the V gene TRBV9, with 12 bases matching TRBD1. CDR3 length: 15 residues. With 4 bases clipped from V and 7 bases from J, the junction kept 5 bases outside the gene matches. Germline loops: CDR1 SGDLS, CDR2 YYNGEE. The CDR3, as DNA: TGTGCCAGCAGCCCTGGGACAGGGGGCGGTGAAAAACTGTTTTTT. Translating gives CASSPGTGGGEKLFF.

The rearrangement uses TRBV11-3 and TRBJ2-5; weak D call: TRBD2 (5 bases). The V end was cut by 0 bases, the J end by 7 bases, with 9 bases between. The CDR3 loop spans 13 amino acids. The germline gives CDR1 SGHNT, CDR2 YENEEA. CDR3 loop: CASSLDPGGTQYF. In DNA form, the CDR3 reads TGTGCCAGCAGCTTAGACCCCGGAGGGACCCAGTACTTC. Full variable domain (outside the CDR3, taken from reference TRBV11-3 and TRBJ2-5): EAGVVQSPRYKIIEKKQPVAFWCNPISGHNTLYWYLQNLGQGPELLIRYENEEAVDDSQLPKDRFSAERLKGVDSTLKIQPAELGDSAVYLCASSLDPGGTQYFGPGTRLLVL.

This chain connects TRBV6-6 to TRBJ1-1; D is unclear. The CDR3 length is 13 residues. Germline V CDR1 and CDR2: MNHNY, SVGAGI (reference sequence). The V end was cut by 4 bases, the J end by 5 bases, with 11 bases between. The CDR3 DNA is TGTGCCAGCAGTTCCATTGGAGGGACTGAAGCTTTCTTT. The encoded protein is CASSSIGGTEAFF.

The chain employs TRBV9 and TRBJ1-6; possibly TRBD1 for D (5 bases). This CDR3 has 16 amino acids. V dropped 0 bases and J dropped 4 bases, with 11 bases sitting between them. The germline gives CDR1 SGDLS, CDR2 YYNGEE. The CDR3 region has the DNA TGTGCCAGCAGCGTAGCTGAAGGACATTATAATTCACCCCTCCACTTT. Its protein product is CASSVAEGHYNSPLHF. Full variable domain (missing parts from reference TRBV9 and TRBJ1-6): DSGVTQTPKHLITATGQRVTLRCSPRSGDLSVYWYQQSLDQGLQFLIQYYNGEERAKGNILERFSAQQFPDLHSELNLSSLELGDSALYFCASSVAEGHYNSPLHFGNGTRLTVT.

The rearrangement joins TRBV18 to TRBJ2-1; 10 nucleotides line up with TRBD1. This CDR3 contains 14 residues. V lost 5 bases and J lost 9; bases outside the gene matches: 7. Germline values: CDR1 KGHSH, CDR2 LQKENI. CDR3 nucleotide sequence: TGTGCCAGCTCATTTTCCGGGACAGGGGTTGAGCAGTTCTTC. It is translated as CASSFSGTGVEQFF.

The CDR3, as DNA: TGTGCCAGCAGCGCTCCGGGACCTACGGGATCGTTCTTC. This translates into CASSAPGPTGSFF. This chain connects TRBV7-2 to TRBJ2-1; D may be TRBD1 or TRBD2 (5 bases each). V lost 5 bases to trimming and J lost 15 bases, with 20 bases between them. The germline gives CDR1 SGHTA, CDR2 FQGNSA. The CDR3 runs to 13 residues. Looking up the rest from reference TRBV7-2 and TRBJ2-1 gives the full variable domain: GAGVSQSPSNKVTEKGKDVELRCDPISGHTALYWYRQSLGQGLEFLIYFQGNSAPDKSGLPSDRFSAERTGGSVSTLTIQRTQQEDSAVYLCASSAPGPTGSFFGPGTRLTVL.

This sequence joins TRBV5-1 and TRBJ2-1, with 9 bases identical to TRBD2. After removal of 6 bases from V and 9 bases from J, the junction contained 13 bases not matched to a gene. The CDR3 covers 15 residues. Germline CDR1 and CDR2: SGHRS and YFSETQ. The CDR3 DNA sequence: TGCGCCAGCACCCTACTAACCGGGACTAGCCCTGAGCAGTTCTTC. Protein: CASTLLTGTSPEQFF.

The chain joins TRBV7-9 to TRBJ2-7, with D perhaps assigned TRBD1 or TRBD2 (6 bases each). From germline, CDR1 is SEHNR and CDR2 FQNEAQ (reference sequence). This CDR3 contains 14 residues. The V end was cut by 0 bases, the J end by 6 bases, with 12 bases between. CDR3 coding DNA: TGTGCCAGCAGCTTAGCTTCAGGAGGGGGCGAGCAGTACGTC. Its protein product is CASSLASGGGEQYV.

The V gene is TRBV19, the J gene TRBJ2-6; tentative D call: TRBD2 (5 bases). CDR1 is LNHDA and CDR2 is SQIVND in the germline V gene (reference sequence). The CDR3 consists of 17 residues. The ends were cut back, 4 bases at V and 4 bases at J, with 17 bases in the middle. The CDR3 region is CASSNSVRTSGANVLTF. The CDR3 DNA reads TGTGCCAGTAGTAATTCGGTCCGGACTTCGGGGGCCAACGTCCTGACTTTC.

J is TRBJ2-3 and V is TRBV19; D may be TRBD2 (6 bases). The CDR3 extends over 15 amino acids. V lost 3 bases, J lost 1 base, and 11 bases lay in between. Germline V lookup: CDR1 LNHDA, CDR2 SQIVND (reference sequence). CDR3 region: CASSIGGGRTDTQYF. CDR3 DNA: TGTGCCAGTAGTATCGGGGGAGGACGCACAGATACGCAGTATTTT.

V is TRBV19 and J is TRBJ2-2; possible D gene TRBD2, 6 bases. The length of the CDR3 is 15 residues. The germline V and J ends were trimmed by 2 bases and 5 bases, with 12 bases remaining between them. Germline V gene lookup returns CDR1 LNHDA and CDR2 SQIVND (reference sequence). The CDR3 is CASSIMAEGTGELFF. CDR3 DNA: TGTGCCAGTAGTATAATGGCGGAGGGGACCGGGGAGCTGTTTTTT.

V usage is TRBV19 and J usage is TRBJ1-4, with 8 bases fitting TRBD1. The V and J ends lost 8 bases and 6 bases, in that order; junction bases with no gene match: 5. CDR1 is LNHDA, CDR2 SQIVND, per germline (reference sequence). This CDR3 has 13 residues. CDR3 DNA: TGTGCCAGTGCTGGACAGGGCCATGAAAAACTGTTTTTT. Residues: CASAGQGHEKLFF.

The chain has TRBV9 and TRBJ2-2; no clear D gene. The V gene lost 6 bases and the J gene lost 0 bases, with 9 bases spanning the gap. The CDR3 has 14 amino acids. Germline values: CDR1 SGDLS, CDR2 YYNGEE. As DNA, the CDR3 is TGTGCCAGCAAGGGTAATCCGAACACCGGGGAGCTGTTTTTT. This codes for CASKGNPNTGELFF.

V usage is TRBV7-3 and J usage is TRBJ2-3, with 10 bases that match TRBD1. Germline values: CDR1 SGHTA, CDR2 FQGTGA. V lost 4 bases, J lost 4 bases, and 2 bases stayed unmatched. CDR3 length: 14 amino acids. In DNA, the CDR3 is TGTGCCAGCAGCTGGGGACAGGGGTCAGATACGCAGTATTTT. It codes for CASSWGQGSDTQYF.

J is TRBJ2-7 and V is TRBV10-3, with D perhaps matching TRBD2 (5 bases). The CDR3 contains 16 residues. Germline-derived CDR1 and CDR2 are ENHRY and SYGVKD. Trimming cost V 3 bases and J 0 bases, with 15 bases left between them. For the CDR3, the DNA is TGTGCCATCAGTGACTTCGGGGAAGGGAACTCCTACGAGCAGTACGTC. Amino acids: CAISDFGEGNSYEQYV.

The rearrangement uses TRBV2 and TRBJ2-7; D tentatively reads TRBD1 or TRBD2 (6 bases each). Trimming pared 7 bases from V and 0 bases from J, leaving 25 bases between. Germline loops: CDR1 SNHLY, CDR2 FYNNEI. The CDR3 is made up of 18 amino acids. DNA of the CDR3: TGTGCCAGCAAGGGGGGCCGGGGCCCTAGTGGCCCCTCCTACGAGCAGTACGTC. The encoded protein is CASKGGRGPSGPSYEQYV.

This rearrangement joins TRBV3-1 (or the pseudogene TRBV3-2) to TRBJ2-5; 10 nucleotides align to TRBD1. V lost 4 bases and J lost 3; bases outside the gene matches: 5. Germline CDR1 is LGHDT and CDR2 is YNNKEL (reference sequence). This CDR3 spans 15 amino acids. CDR3 in amino acids: CASSRQGAGKETQYF. CDR3 nucleotide sequence: TGTGCCAGCAGCCGACAGGGGGCGGGAAAAGAGACCCAGTACTTC.

This chain links TRBV30 with TRBJ2-2, with D perhaps TRBD2 (6 bases). Germline V gene lookup returns CDR1 GTSNPN and CDR2 SVGIG (reference sequence). The ends were cut back, 2 bases at V and 5 bases at J, with 12 bases in the middle. This CDR3 is 14 amino acids long. CDR3 nucleotides: TGTGCCTGGAGTCGCCCGGGGGAAACCGGGGAGCTGTTTTTT. It yields the protein CAWSRPGETGELFF. The complete variable domain, with remaining parts taken from reference TRBV30 and TRBJ2-2, reads SQTIHQWPATLVQPVGSPLSLECTVEGTSNPNLYWYRQAAGRGLQLLFYSVGIGQISSEVPQNLSASRPQDRQFILSSKKLLLSDSGFYLCAWSRPGETGELFFGEGSRLTVL.

This chain connects TRBV19 to TRBJ1-5; TRBD1 matches at 7 bases. This CDR3 has 15 residues. Per germline, CDR1 LNHDA and CDR2 SQIVND (reference sequence). The trim removed 0 bases at V and 4 bases at J, leaving 3 bases unmatched. The CDR3 DNA follows: TGTGCCAGTAGTATAGAGGCAGGGGGGAATCAGCCCCAGCATTTT. Translating it yields CASSIEAGGNQPQHF.